The 26 T cell receptor beta chains below come from one sample, sequenced in a study of T cells in women clearing cervical HPV infection. Clones were sequenced by immunoSEQ multiplex PCR, and TCRdb holds only the in-frame ones, with some missing. Its table records 45,000 to 50,000 clones. The sequenced sample consisted of blood buffy coat. The source of these receptors is a woman aged 18 to 75 with a cervical HPV16 infection that either progressed to CIN3+ or cleared (not recorded which).

On this clone: The CDR3 end lies 3 residues beyond the end of the read and is filled in from the germline J gene. J is TRBJ2-2 and V is TRBV19; 11 nucleotides align to TRBD2. Germline CDR1 reads LNHDA; CDR2 reads SQIVND (reference sequence). The CDR3 loop spans 17 amino acids. The ends lost 8 bases at V and 3 bases at J; junction bases unmatched: 11. The CDR3 loop reads CASYDLAGGGDTGELFF. Partial CDR3 DNA: TGTGCCAGTTACGACCTAGCGGGAGGCGGGGACACCGGGGAG. The full variable domain, rest sourced from reference TRBV19 and TRBJ2-2, is DGGITQSPKYLFRKEGQNVTLSCEQNLNHDAMYWYRQDPGQGLRLIYYSQIVNDFQKGDIAEGYSVSREKKESFPLTVTSAQKNPTAFYLCASYDLAGGGDTGELFFGEGSRLTVL.

Turning to this clone: The CDR3 end lies 3 residues beyond the end of the read and is filled in from the germline J gene. This chain connects TRBV30 to TRBJ2-7; perhaps TRBD2 as D (6 bases). The CDR3 length is 15 residues. Germline CDR1 is GTSNPN and CDR2 is SVGIG (reference sequence). The V gene lost 0 bases and the J gene lost 4 bases, with 16 bases spanning the gap. CDR3 sequence: CAWSVLGGVGYEQYF. The CDR3 bases that were read are TGTGCCTGGAGTGTACTCGGGGGAGTTGGATACGAG.

About this clone: Read data end 3 residues before the CDR3 end; the end is taken from the germline J gene. The rearrangement joins TRBV11-2 to TRBJ2-7; no reliable D call. CDR3 size: 14 residues. Germline V gene lookup returns CDR1 SGHAT and CDR2 FQNNGV. Trimming removed 4 bases at V and 5 bases at J, with 15 bases between. The sequenced part of the CDR3 DNA is TGTGCCAGCAGCTCCCGGCTAGTCTGGAACGAG. It codes for CASSSRLVWNE. The complete CDR3 reads CASSSRLVWNEQYF.

With respect to this clone: The sequenced fragment ends 3 residues before the CDR3 boundary, so the rest is inferred from the germline J gene. The V call is TRBV30, the J call TRBJ1-2, with 8 bases fitting TRBD1. The CDR3 spans 15 residues. V shed 1 base, J shed 6 bases, and the junction held 10 bases outside the gene matches. The V gene's germline CDR1 is GTSNPN and CDR2 SVGIG (reference sequence). The CDR3 bases that were read are TGTGCCTGGAGTGGGAGGGGCAGGGGGCAAGATGGC. Its translation: CAWSGRGRGQDG. The complete CDR3 sequence is CAWSGRGRGQDGYTF.

Points on this clone: The read gets to within 3 residues of the CDR3 end, and the germline J gene fills in the rest. The V gene is TRBV19, the J gene TRBJ2-7; TRBD2 might be the D (6 bases). V was cut by 6 bases and J by 1 base, with 10 bases left in between. Germline V gene lookup returns CDR1 LNHDA and CDR2 SQIVND (reference sequence). This CDR3 region has 13 residues. The sequenced part of the CDR3 DNA is TGTGCCAGTAGCCTCGCGGGATCCTACGAG. Amino acids: CASSLAGSYE. The whole CDR3 reads CASSLAGSYEQYF. The variable domain in full, completed from reference TRBV19 and TRBJ2-7, reads DGGITQSPKYLFRKEGQNVTLSCEQNLNHDAMYWYRQDPGQGLRLIYYSQIVNDFQKGDIAEGYSVSREKKESFPLTVTSAQKNPTAFYLCASSLAGSYEQYFGPGTRLTVT.

Of note for this clone: The CDR3 end falls 3 residues outside the read, so it is completed with the germline J gene. The rearrangement links TRBV19 to TRBJ1-6; 7 nucleotides align to TRBD1. There are 15 residues in the CDR3. Trimming at V came to 3 bases and at J to 5 bases, leaving 4 bases not matched to a gene. CDR1 and CDR2 from the germline V gene are LNHDA and SQIVND (reference sequence). CDR3 sequence: CASSIRQGHNSPLHF. CDR3 DNA (partial): TGTGCCAGTAGTATCCGACAGGGACATAATTCACCC.

A word on this clone: The sequence runs out 3 residues before the end of the CDR3; the remainder is reconstructed from the germline J gene. The rearrangement uses TRBV7-6 and TRBJ2-2, with 7 bases that match TRBD2. Germline CDR1 reads SGHVS; CDR2 reads FNYEAQ. CDR3 size: 17 residues. CDR3 sequence: CASSLGGGYSGANVLFF. CDR3 bases read: TGTGCCAGCAGCTTAGGGGGGGGATACTCTGGGGCCAACGTG. Complete variable domain (other parts from reference TRBV7-6 and TRBJ2-2): GAGVSQSPRYKVTKRGQDVALRCDPISGHVSLYWYRQALGQGPEFLTYFNYEAQQDKSGLPNDRFSAERPEGSISTLTIQRTEQRDSAMYRCASSLGGGYSGANVLFFGEGSRLTVL.

CDR3 bases read: TGTGCCAGCAGTGAAACGACTAACTCCTACGAG. Its translation: CASSETTNSYE. The entire CDR3 sequence reads CASSETTNSYEQYF. This chain uses TRBV6-1 with TRBJ2-7; the D gene is possibly TRBD2 (5 bases). The read terminates 3 residues before the CDR3 end, so the remaining end is supplied by the germline J gene. Trimming pared 2 bases from V and 0 bases from J, leaving 8 bases between. CDR3 length equals 14 residues. CDR1 and CDR2 from the germline V gene are MNHNS and SASEGT.

Turning to this clone: The read stops 3 residues short of the end of the CDR3; the missing end is completed from the germline J gene. The gene calls are TRBV7-2 and TRBJ2-7, with a tentative D call TRBD2 (5 bases). Trimming cost V 5 bases and J 2 bases, with 16 bases left between them. The CDR3 sequence is 15 residues long. The V gene's germline CDR1 is SGHTA and CDR2 FQGNSA. The sequenced part of the CDR3 DNA is TGTGCCAGCAGCCCAGAAGGCAGCGGCCCCTACGAG. This translates into CASSPEGSGPYE. The whole CDR3 sequence reads CASSPEGSGPYEQYF.

CDR3 region: CSASNAPVSYNEQFF. The CDR3 bases that were read are TGCAGTGCTAGCAACGCTCCAGTCTCCTACAATGAG. The V gene is TRBV20-1, the J gene TRBJ2-1, with D unclear. The read ends 3 residues early relative to the CDR3; the germline J gene fills the gap. The V gene's germline CDR1 is DFQATT and CDR2 SNEGSKA (reference sequence). Between the trimmed V and J ends, which lost 3 bases and 0 bases, there was a span of 12 bases. The CDR3 sequence is 15 residues long.

The chain's CDR3 is CASSISGGVNHEQYF. CDR3 bases read: TGTGCCAGTAGTATCTCAGGAGGGGTAAACCACGAG. This chain uses TRBV19 with TRBJ2-7, with D tentatively TRBD2 (6 bases). The CDR3 is cut off 3 residues early in the read; its end comes from the germline J gene. Germline CDR1 LNHDA, CDR2 SQIVND (reference sequence). The CDR3 length is 15 residues. V dropped 3 bases and J dropped 5 bases, with 17 bases sitting between them.

As for this clone: The read comes to an end 3 residues before the CDR3 does, leaving the germline J gene to fill in the end. The V and J genes are TRBV29-1 and TRBJ2-4, with a possible D match to TRBD2 (7 bases). Trimming took off 6 bases at V and 8 bases at J, with 20 bases between the two ends. This CDR3 is built from 14 residues. Germline V CDR1 and CDR2: SQVTM, ANQGSEA. This chain's CDR3 is CSVGGGGGFDIQYF. The sequenced CDR3 bases are TGCAGCGTGGGGGGGGGAGGGGGATTTGACATT.

Remarks on this clone: The missing CDR3 end, 3 residues past where the read stops, is filled in from the germline J gene. The chain links TRBV6-2 or TRBV6-3 to TRBJ2-2, with D maybe TRBD1 (5 bases). Trimming stripped 5 bases from V and 4 bases from J, with 17 bases between. The CDR3 has 16 amino acids. CDR1 and CDR2 (germline): MNHEY, SVGEGT. The sequenced part of the CDR3 DNA is TGTGCCAGCAGTCGACCCTTGACAGATTTCACCGGGGAG. Translated: CASSRPLTDFTGE. The whole CDR3 reads CASSRPLTDFTGELFF.

The CDR3 is CASSLGSQGAGQPQYF. Incomplete CDR3 DNA: TGTGCCAGCAGCTTAGGGTCACAGGGGGCTGGCCAGCCG. The genes are TRBV7-6 and TRBJ2-3, with TRBD1 identical over 9 bases. The read falls 3 residues short of the CDR3 end, and the missing part is taken from the germline J gene. This CDR3 spans 16 amino acids. From germline, CDR1 is SGHVS and CDR2 FNYEAQ.

This chain's CDR3 is CASSKGRQGTYNEQFF. The covered CDR3 bases are TGTGCCAGCAGTAAAGGGAGGCAGGGGACCTACAATGAG. This chain links TRBV2 with TRBJ2-1; D may be TRBD1 or TRBD2 (6 bases each). The read halts 3 residues ahead of the CDR3 end, with the missing end drawn from the germline J gene. CDR3 length equals 16 residues. Trimming took 5 bases from V and 2 from J, leaving 16 bases between them. Germline V gene sequence: CDR1 SNHLY, CDR2 FYNNEI.

In regard to this clone: The read ends 3 residues before the CDR3 terminus; that terminus is restored from the germline J gene. V gene TRBV7-2 combines with J gene TRBJ2-4; tentatively, D is TRBD1 (6 bases). This CDR3 has 17 residues. The germline CDR1 and CDR2 sequences are SGHTA and FQGNSA. The DNA read from the CDR3 is TGTGCCAGCAGCTTAGCCGGTTCGATGACAGGAAACTATGGT. This codes for CASSLAGSMTGNYG. The whole CDR3 reads CASSLAGSMTGNYGQYF.

Details on this clone: The read ends 3 residues shy of where the CDR3 ends; the end is completed using the germline J gene. The chain couples TRBV7-9 to TRBJ2-7, with 7 bases lining up with TRBD1. This CDR3 is built from 13 residues. V lost 3 bases, J lost 2 bases, and 1 base stayed unmatched. CDR1 is SEHNR and CDR2 is FQNEAQ in the germline V gene (reference sequence). The CDR3 bases that were read are TGTGCCAGCAGCTTTGGGACAGCCTACGAG. Amino acids: CASSFGTAYE. The CDR3, in full, reads CASSFGTAYEQYF.

Comments on this clone: Sequencing ends 3 residues short of the CDR3 end; the germline J gene provides the rest. The V call is TRBV19, the J call TRBJ2-3, with 7 bases identical to TRBD1. Germline V lookup: CDR1 LNHDA, CDR2 SQIVND (reference sequence). The CDR3 runs 16 residues. The sequenced part of the CDR3 DNA is TGTGCCAGTAGTGCCGCGAACAGGGGTTGGGATCAGCCG. The encoded protein is CASSAANRGWDQP. From start to end, the CDR3 is CASSAANRGWDQPQYF.

As regards this clone: The DNA ends 3 residues before the CDR3 does, and the rest of the CDR3 is filled in from the germline J gene. The J gene is TRBJ1-1, the V gene TRBV5-1; D is perhaps TRBD1 (5 bases). Germline-derived CDR1 and CDR2 are SGHRS and YFSETQ. V lost 0 bases to trimming and J lost 0 bases, with 12 bases between them. The CDR3 consists of 16 residues. CDR3 in amino acids: CASSLGGVIVNTEAFF. CDR3 bases read: TGCGCCAGCAGCTTGGGGGGGGTGATTGTGAACACTGAA.

About this clone itself: The read finishes 3 residues shy of the CDR3 end, and the germline J gene is used to complete it. This chain joins TRBV5-1 and TRBJ2-1, with D possibly being TRBD1 (7 bases). Germline CDR1 is SGHRS and CDR2 is YFSETQ. This CDR3 region has 15 residues. Deletions cut 2 bases from V and 7 bases from J, with 16 bases between. The CDR3 here is CASSFRGEEVNEQFF. The part of the CDR3 DNA that was read is TGCGCCAGCAGCTTCAGGGGGGAAGAGGTTAATGAG.

About this clone itself: With the read ending 3 residues before the CDR3 end, the germline J gene is used to fill in that end. The V gene is TRBV7-9, the J gene TRBJ1-1, with D uncertain. The CDR3 totals 11 residues. Looked up from germline, CDR1 is SEHNR and CDR2 is FQNEAQ (reference sequence). Partial CDR3 DNA: TGTGCCAGCAGCCCCGGACTCATA. This encodes CASSPGLI. The CDR3 in its entirety is CASSPGLIAFF.

Notes on this clone: The CDR3 goes on 3 residues after the read ends, and that part is filled in from the germline J gene. The J gene is TRBJ2-3, the V gene TRBV19; D is undetermined. V lost 3 bases, J lost 3 bases, and 13 bases lay in between. Germline V gene data show CDR1 as LNHDA and CDR2 as SQIVND (reference sequence). The CDR3 contains 15 residues. The CDR3 reads CASSMYNQGTDTQYF. The CDR3 DNA, read in part, is TGTGCCAGTAGTATGTATAACCAAGGGACAGATACG.

In the case of this clone: The sequenced fragment ends 3 residues before the CDR3 boundary, so the rest is inferred from the germline J gene. This rearrangement joins TRBV2 to TRBJ2-7; 10 nucleotides agree with TRBD2. This CDR3 spans 15 amino acids. Germline values: CDR1 SNHLY, CDR2 FYNNEI. Trimming took 8 bases from V and 2 from J; bases not matched to a gene: 9. CDR3 loop: CASGKLAGETYEQYF. Partial CDR3 DNA: TGTGCCAGCGGGAAGCTAGCGGGAGAAACCTACGAG. The variable domain in full, with the rest retrieved from reference TRBV2 and TRBJ2-7, is EPEVTQTPSHQVTQMGQEVILRCVPISNHLYFYWYRQILGQKVEFLVSFYNNEISEKSEIFDDQFSVERPDGSNFTLKIRSTKLEDSAMYFCASGKLAGETYEQYFGPGTRLTVT.

On this clone: The read terminates 3 residues ahead of where the CDR3 ends, so the germline J gene completes it. The V and J genes are TRBV2 and TRBJ2-5; tentative D call: TRBD2 (6 bases). Germline CDR1 reads SNHLY; CDR2 reads FYNNEI. The CDR3 has 13 residues. Trimming shortened V by 10 bases and J by 5 bases, and 17 bases separated the two germline ends. The CDR3 protein is CATAPGVEETQYF. The DNA read from the CDR3 is TGTGCCACCGCCCCGGGGGTGGAGGAGACC.

About this clone: The sequenced fragment ends 3 residues before the CDR3 boundary, so the rest is inferred from the germline J gene. This chain links TRBV2 with TRBJ2-1; the D gene is possibly TRBD1 (8 bases). CDR3 length equals 18 residues. Trimming cost V 3 bases and J 1 base, with 19 bases left between them. CDR1 SNHLY and CDR2 FYNNEI come from the germline V gene. The covered CDR3 bases are TGTGCCAGCAGTGATTCCTACAGGGGGAGGGGATCCTACAATGAG. As protein: CASSDSYRGRGSYNE. The CDR3, in full, reads CASSDSYRGRGSYNEQFF.

Details on this clone: The read ends 3 residues early relative to the CDR3; the germline J gene fills the gap. V and J are TRBV6-2 or TRBV6-3 and TRBJ2-5; D might be TRBD2 (6 bases). The CDR3 runs 15 residues. Per germline, CDR1 MNHEY and CDR2 SVGEGT. The ends were cut back, 0 bases at V and 1 base at J, with 9 bases in the middle. Incomplete CDR3 DNA: TGTGCCAGCAGTTACTCGACTAGAGTCCAAGAGACC. Amino acid sequence: CASSYSTRVQET. The entire CDR3 protein reads CASSYSTRVQETQYF.